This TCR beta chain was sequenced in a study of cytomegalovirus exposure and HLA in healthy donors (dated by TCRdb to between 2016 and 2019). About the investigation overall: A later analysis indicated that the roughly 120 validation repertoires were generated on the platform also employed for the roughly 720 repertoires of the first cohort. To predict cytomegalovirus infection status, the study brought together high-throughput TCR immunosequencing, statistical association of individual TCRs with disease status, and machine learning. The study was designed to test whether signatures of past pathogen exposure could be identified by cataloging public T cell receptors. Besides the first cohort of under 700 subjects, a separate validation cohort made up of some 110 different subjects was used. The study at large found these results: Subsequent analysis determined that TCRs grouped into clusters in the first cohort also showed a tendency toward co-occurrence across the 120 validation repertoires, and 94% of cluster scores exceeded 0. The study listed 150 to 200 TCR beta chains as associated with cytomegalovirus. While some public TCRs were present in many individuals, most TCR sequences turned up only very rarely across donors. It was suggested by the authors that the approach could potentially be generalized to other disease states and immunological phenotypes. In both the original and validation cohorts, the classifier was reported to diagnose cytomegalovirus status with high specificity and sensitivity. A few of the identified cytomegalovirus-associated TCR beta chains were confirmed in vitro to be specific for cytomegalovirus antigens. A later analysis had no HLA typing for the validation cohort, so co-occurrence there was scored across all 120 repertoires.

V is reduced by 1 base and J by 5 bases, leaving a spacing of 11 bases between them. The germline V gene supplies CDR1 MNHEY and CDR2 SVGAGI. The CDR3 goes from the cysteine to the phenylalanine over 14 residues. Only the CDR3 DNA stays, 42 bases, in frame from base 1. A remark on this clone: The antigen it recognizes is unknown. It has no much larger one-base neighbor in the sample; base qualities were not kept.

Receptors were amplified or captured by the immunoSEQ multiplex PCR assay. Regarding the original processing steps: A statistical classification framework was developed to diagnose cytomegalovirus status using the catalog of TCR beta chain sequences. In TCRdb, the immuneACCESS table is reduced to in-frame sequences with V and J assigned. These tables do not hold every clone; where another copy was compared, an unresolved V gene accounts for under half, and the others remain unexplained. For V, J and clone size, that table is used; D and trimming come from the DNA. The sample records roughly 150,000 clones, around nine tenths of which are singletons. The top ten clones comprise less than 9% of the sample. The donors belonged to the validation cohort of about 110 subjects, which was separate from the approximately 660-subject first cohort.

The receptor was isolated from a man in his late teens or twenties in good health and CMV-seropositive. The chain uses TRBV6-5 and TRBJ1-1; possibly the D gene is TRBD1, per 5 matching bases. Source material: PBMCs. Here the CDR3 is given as CASSYFPKGTEAFF. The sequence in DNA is TGTGCCAGCAGTTACTTTCCTAAGGGGACTGAAGCTTTCTTT.